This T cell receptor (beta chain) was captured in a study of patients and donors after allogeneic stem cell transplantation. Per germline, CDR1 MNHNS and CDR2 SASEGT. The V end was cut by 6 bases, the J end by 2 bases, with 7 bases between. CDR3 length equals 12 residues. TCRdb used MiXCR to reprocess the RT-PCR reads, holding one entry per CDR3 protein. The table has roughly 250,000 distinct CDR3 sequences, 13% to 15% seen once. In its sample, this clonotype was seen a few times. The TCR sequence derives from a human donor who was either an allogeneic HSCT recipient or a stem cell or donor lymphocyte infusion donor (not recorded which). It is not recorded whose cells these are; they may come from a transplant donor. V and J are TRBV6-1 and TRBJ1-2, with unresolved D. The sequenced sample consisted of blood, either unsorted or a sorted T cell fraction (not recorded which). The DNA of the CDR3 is TGTGCCAGCAGGACGCCCAACTATGGCTACACCTTC. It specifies CASRTPNYGYTF.